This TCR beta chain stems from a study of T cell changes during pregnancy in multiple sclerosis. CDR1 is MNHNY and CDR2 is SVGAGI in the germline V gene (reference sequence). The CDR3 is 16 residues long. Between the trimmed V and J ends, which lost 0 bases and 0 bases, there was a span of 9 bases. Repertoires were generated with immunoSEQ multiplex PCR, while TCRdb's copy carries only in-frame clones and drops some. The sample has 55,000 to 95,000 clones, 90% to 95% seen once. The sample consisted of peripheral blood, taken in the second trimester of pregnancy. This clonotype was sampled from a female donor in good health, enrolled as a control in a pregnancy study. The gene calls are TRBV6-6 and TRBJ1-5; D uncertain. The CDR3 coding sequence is TGTGCCAGCAGTTACTCGATTAGCGTTAGCAATCAGCCCCAGCATTTT. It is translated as CASSYSISVSNQPQHF.